The 8 T cell receptor beta chains reported below all come from one sample, sequenced in a study of T cell repertoires in cytomegalovirus infection. A single record per CDR3 protein comes from TCRdb applying MiXCR to the reads. The repertoire holds under 200,000 distinct CDR3 sequences, with roughly a fifth as singletons. Antigen specificity for these receptors is unknown. The sequenced sample was CD8+ T cells from cultured PBMCs, obtained from culture after CMV antigen stimulation. These receptors were obtained from a human donor in good health (CMV status not recorded). Some clones in this sample may be carry-over from other donors' samples.

V gene TRBV7-8 combines with J gene TRBJ1-5; D call uncertain. The CDR3 consists of 15 residues. V gave up 1 base and J gave up 5 bases, with 12 bases separating them. CDR1 and CDR2 (germline): SGHVS, FQNEAQ. The CDR3: CASSLGRRGDQPQHF. CDR3 DNA sequence: TGTGCCAGCAGCTTAGGGCGTCGGGGTGATCAGCCCCAGCATTTT.

V and J are TRBV7-2 and TRBJ2-7, with D tentatively TRBD1 (6 bases). V shed 7 bases and J shed 2 bases, with 18 bases lying between them. The length of the CDR3 is 15 residues. CDR1 is SGHTA and CDR2 is FQGNSA in the germline V gene. As DNA, the CDR3 is TGTGCCAGCACCAGCTGGGCGGACAGCACCTACGAGCAGTACTTC. Residues: CASTSWADSTYEQYF.

The chain carries TRBV7-2 and TRBJ2-1; TRBD2 agrees at 11 bases. Trimming took 1 base from V and 2 from J; bases not matched to a gene: 4. The CDR3 has 17 amino acids. Germline assignment: CDR1 SGHTA and CDR2 FQGNSA. CDR3 coding DNA: TGTGCCAGCAGCTTAGGGGGACTAGCGGCTGCCTACAATGAGCAGTTCTTC. Amino acid sequence: CASSLGGLAAAYNEQFF.

The chain carries TRBV6-2 or TRBV6-3 and TRBJ1-1, with D possibly TRBD1 on 5 matching bases. The germline V gene encodes CDR1 MNHEY and CDR2 SVGEGT. CDR3 length equals 15 residues. V lost 7 bases and J 0 bases, leaving 15 bases between the germline ends. The CDR3 coding sequence is TGTGCCAGCAATGGGTGGGGACTCATGAACACTGAAGCTTTCTTT. It is translated as CASNGWGLMNTEAFF.

This rearrangement joins TRBV6-8 to TRBJ2-3, with TRBD2 as a possible D gene (6 bases). Germline CDR1 and CDR2: MNHGY and SAAAGT. This CDR3 has 14 residues. V lost 6 bases and J 6 bases, leaving 16 bases between the germline ends. The CDR3 reads CASRRGTGKDTQYF. The CDR3 bases are TGTGCCAGCAGACGGGGGACTGGTAAGGATACGCAGTATTTT.

The chain has TRBV4-1 and TRBJ2-7; no clear D. With 1 base removed from V and 5 bases from J, the gap between germline ends came to 9 bases. The CDR3 has 13 residues. The V gene's germline CDR1 is MGHRA and CDR2 YSYEKL. CDR3 loop: CASSQGLINEQYF. CDR3 sequence (DNA): TGCGCCAGCAGCCAAGGCCTTATAAACGAGCAGTACTTC.

The gene calls are TRBV4-3 and TRBJ2-1, with a weak D call TRBD2 (7 bases). The V end lost 2 bases, the J end lost 1 base, and 12 bases lay between the germline ends. The CDR3 has 16 amino acids. In germline, CDR1 is LGHNA, CDR2 YSLEER. CDR3 protein: CASSQWGGRSYNEQFF. The CDR3 coding sequence is TGCGCCAGCAGCCAATGGGGGGGCCGGTCCTACAATGAGCAGTTCTTC.

The rearrangement uses TRBV4-1 and TRBJ1-1; D gene uncertain. Germline lookup yields CDR1 MGHRA and CDR2 YSYEKL. This CDR3 spans 17 amino acids. V was clipped by 4 bases and J by 1 base, with 19 bases between them. This chain's CDR3 is CASSLESGLSKNTEAFF. CDR3 bases: TGCGCCAGCAGCCTCGAATCTGGACTCTCAAAGAACACTGAAGCTTTCTTT.